The entry below gives a single TCR beta chain sequence along with its context. Sequenced by immunoSEQ multiplex PCR; TCRdb stores in-frame clones only, minus some. The sample carries 150,000 to 200,000 clones, 92% recorded once. This entry comes from a study of control samples from healthy donors and cancer patients. Trimming removed 3 bases from V and 0 bases from J, with 7 bases in between. CDR3 size: 13 residues. CDR1 is SQVTM and CDR2 is ANQGSEA in the germline V gene. The sequence came from a woman in her twenties or thirties in good health. Sample: blood. This sequence joins TRBV29-1 and TRBJ2-3; D gene ambiguous. The CDR3 spells CSVEWVSTDTQYF. The CDR3 DNA reads TGCAGCGTTGAGTGGGTTAGCACAGATACGCAGTATTTT.